This record looks at one T cell receptor (beta chain) sequence and its context. Its specificity is unknown. This CDR3 is also generated by other DNA sequences in the sample. These data come from a study of CD8+ T cells in alopecia areata. Study-wide findings and caveats: Researchers report lesional scalp, most notably alopecia totalis/universalis, outstripped normal scalp in clonality. In scalp and blood, many expanded lesional clones persisted during tofacitinib. Tofacitinib significantly lowered scalp clonality and expanded CD8+ clones among the top 100.

The germline CDR1 and CDR2 sequences are SGHRS and YFSETQ. This CDR3 is 12 amino acids long. The germline V and J ends were trimmed by 4 bases and 5 bases, with 9 bases remaining between them. Extraction of RNA preceded its reverse transcription into cDNA, which served as the sequencing template. This table comes from immunoSEQ multiplex PCR, and its TCRdb copy is limited to in-frame clones, with some not included. This sample carries under 200,000 clones, around three fifths of them seen once, and the ten largest clones take more than 13%. Sample treatment: oral pan-JAK inhibitor, 5-10 mg twice daily. T lymphocytes (CD4+ and CD8+) were sorted from PBMCs.

The sequencing here drew on CD4+ T cells sorted from blood, taken at week 24, from a patient treated with tofacitinib. This TCR came from a human donor with alopecia areata. The chain recombines TRBV5-1 with TRBJ2-5; D is perhaps TRBD2 (6 bases). CDR3 coding DNA: TGCGCCAGCAGCCTGGCGGGGGAGACCCAGTACTTC. Translation: CASSLAGETQYF.